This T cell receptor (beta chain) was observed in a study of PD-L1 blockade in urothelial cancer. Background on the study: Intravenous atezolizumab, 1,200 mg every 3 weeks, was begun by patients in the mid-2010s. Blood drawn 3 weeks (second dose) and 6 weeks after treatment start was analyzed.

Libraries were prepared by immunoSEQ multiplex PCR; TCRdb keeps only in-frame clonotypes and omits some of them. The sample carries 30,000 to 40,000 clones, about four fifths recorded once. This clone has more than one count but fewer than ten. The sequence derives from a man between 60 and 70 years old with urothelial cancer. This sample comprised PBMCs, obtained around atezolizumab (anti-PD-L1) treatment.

The CDR3 sequence is CSVAGFGGYTF. CDR3 in DNA: TGCAGCGTTGCAGGGTTTGGTGGCTACACCTTC. The chain joins TRBV29-1 to TRBJ1-2; D might be TRBD1 (5 bases). Germline V lookup: CDR1 SQVTM, CDR2 ANQGSEA. This CDR3 has 11 amino acids. Deletions cut 4 bases from V and 7 bases from J, with 10 bases between. Looking up the rest from reference TRBV29-1 and TRBJ1-2 gives the full variable domain: SAVISQKPSRDICQRGTSLTIQCQVDSQVTMMFWYRQQPGQSLTLIATANQGSEATYESGFVIDKFPISRPNLTFSTLTVSNMSPEDSSIYLCSVAGFGGYTFGSGTRLTVV.